This T cell receptor (beta chain) was observed in a study of neurological immune-mediated disorders. Findings and caveats of the study: Association with the multiple sclerosis repertoire cluster was not found for any clinical or MRI feature.

Germline CDR1 SQVTM, CDR2 ANQGSEA. The germline V and J ends were trimmed by 5 bases and 8 bases, with 12 bases remaining between them. The CDR3 extends over 12 amino acids. The authors produced cDNA by 5'RACE using 10-nucleotide random UMIs. TCRdb re-analysed the 5' RACE reads in MiXCR, keeping a single row per CDR3 protein. The sample lists more than 45,000 distinct CDR3 sequences; around 3.5% were seen once. This clonotype has at least ten counts. What it binds is not known. The receptor's source is a woman in her twenties or thirties with multiple sclerosis. The specimen sequenced was PBMCs. J is TRBJ1-4 and V is TRBV29-1; D is unclear. DNA of the CDR3: TGCAGCGTTAGCTGGGTGAGGGAAAAACTGTTTTTT. It encodes CSVSWVREKLFF.